Only one count was recorded for the clone carrying this T cell receptor (beta chain). Antigen unknown. The data stem from a study of cytomegalovirus exposure and HLA in healthy donors. General study points: Certain indistinguishable V segments, among them TRBV6-2 and TRBV6-3, were excluded.

CDR1 and CDR2 (germline): SGHAT, FQNNGV. The CDR3 covers 18 residues. The V segment lost 3 bases and the J segment 0 bases; nucleotides outside the gene matches: 11. It was with 60 Vbeta and 13 Jbeta primers that the PCR ran. The assay was immunoSEQ multiplex PCR, and TCRdb's table has in-frame clones only and misses some. The sample gives some 120,000 clones, 81% of which show up once; around 4.2% is in the top ten. The origin of this receptor is a woman aged 30 to 39 in good health and CMV-seronegative. Source material: PBMCs. This chain links TRBV11-2 with TRBJ2-3; 8 bases line up with TRBD1. The CDR3 is CASSFDTGQGVSTDTQYF. DNA for the CDR3: TGTGCCAGCAGCTTCGATACCGGACAGGGTGTAAGCACAGATACGCAGTATTTT.